The present T cell receptor beta chain was sequenced within a study of cytomegalovirus exposure and HLA in healthy donors. General study results and limits: Indistinguishability led to the exclusion of some V segments, TRBV6-2 and TRBV6-3 included. Later work associated fewer than 20,000 TCR beta sequences with HLA alleles at 0.05 false discovery rate.

This CDR3 spans 14 amino acids. Germline trimming cut 4 bases from V and 3 bases from J; bases unmatched to any gene: 6. CDR1 SEHNR and CDR2 FQNEAQ come from the germline V gene (reference sequence). Primers for the PCR totalled 60 Vbeta and 13 Jbeta. Data came from immunoSEQ multiplex PCR; TCRdb stores just in-frame clones and leaves some out. The repertoire holds some 110,000 clones, roughly 15% seen once, with around 0.9% in the top ten. A few counts support this clone. Antigen specificity is unknown. Nominally healthy donors were sampled, though unrecorded immune exposures were likely. The sequenced material came from PBMCs. This chain uses TRBV7-9 with TRBJ2-7; 7 nucleotides agree with TRBD1. The origin of this receptor is a female donor in good health and CMV-seronegative. CDR3 region: CASSSGGWYYEQYF. The CDR3 nucleotides are TGTGCCAGCAGCTCAGGGGGATGGTACTACGAGCAGTACTTC.